A selection of T cell receptor beta chains follows, all from one sample in a study of circulating and synovial CD4+ cells in juvenile arthritis. Some clones are missing from TCRdb's copy, which holds only in-frame ones; the method was immunoSEQ multiplex PCR. The top ten clones hold about 0.68% of a sample with 30,000 or so clones, roughly 95% of them seen once. Sequenced input: CD4+ T cells from blood. Receptor source: a human donor with juvenile idiopathic arthritis. Each CDR3 is given with its conserved first and last residue. A D gene is named only where the DNA matches it firmly.

v_call	j_call	d_call	cdr3_aa	cdr3_nt
TRBV7-8	TRBJ2-2	NA	CASHFKRNTGELFF	TGTGCCAGCCACTTCAAACGGAACACCGGGGAGCTGTTTTTT
TRBV6-5	TRBJ1-2	TRBD1	CASSEQGGRGYTF	TGTGCCAGCAGTGAACAGGGGGGCCGGGGCTACACCTTC
TRBV11-2	TRBJ2-7	TRBD2	CASSSSSGSTYEQYF	TGTGCCAGCAGCTCCTCTAGCGGGAGTACCTACGAGCAGTACTTC
TRBV5-3	TRBJ2-7	NA	CARNYYSSSYEQYF	TGTGCCAGAAACTATTACTCGAGCTCCTACGAGCAGTACTTC
TRBV28	TRBJ1-5	NA	CASSSGQPQHF	TGTGCCAGCAGCTCCGGTCAGCCCCAGCATTTT
TRBV6-5	TRBJ1-1	NA	CASKPDSSGPEAFF	TGTGCCAGCAAGCCGGACAGTTCTGGGCCCGAAGCTTTCTTT
TRBV29-1	TRBJ1-5	TRBD1	CSVRRDSNQPQHF	TGCAGCGTGCGACGGGACAGTAATCAGCCCCAGCATTTT
TRBV7-2	TRBJ2-7	NA	CASRLRGEQYF	TGTGCCAGCAGGTTAAGAGGCGAGCAGTACTTC
TRBV7-6	TRBJ2-3	NA	CASSPRGDTQYF	TGTGCCAGCAGCCCACGGGGAGATACGCAGTATTTT
TRBV7-9	TRBJ1-5	NA	CASSLATGNLQPQHF	TGTGCCAGCAGCTTAGCAACAGGGAATCTTCAGCCCCAGCATTTT
TRBV4-2	TRBJ2-7	NA	CASSQDLAAGSSAGEQYF	TGTGCCAGCAGCCAGGACCTGGCGGCCGGGTCTTCGGCGGGAGAGCAGTACTTC
TRBV5-1	TRBJ1-1	NA	CASSPGGGTEAFF	TGCGCCAGCAGCCCGGGGGGGGGCACTGAAGCTTTCTTT
TRBV27	TRBJ1-1	NA	CASSSPSQANTEAFF	TGTGCCAGCAGTTCCCCGTCACAGGCGAACACTGAAGCTTTCTTT
TRBV7-9	TRBJ1-1	NA	CASSSYISQANTEAFF	TGTGCCAGCAGCTCGTACATCTCACAGGCCAACACTGAAGCTTTCTTT
TRBV5-1	TRBJ2-2	TRBD2	CASSPGGASGMMANTGELFF	TGCGCCAGCAGCCCGGGGGGGGCTAGCGGGATGATGGCAAACACCGGGGAGCTGTTTTTT
TRBV11-2	TRBJ2-5	NA	CASSLWQGSQETQYF	TGTGCCAGCAGCTTATGGCAGGGGAGCCAAGAGACCCAGTACTTC
TRBV29-1	TRBJ1-3	NA	CSVDVSSGNTIYF	TGCAGCGTTGACGTGAGCTCTGGAAACACCATATATTTT
TRBV27	TRBJ2-6	NA	CASSLRRTVHSGANVLTF	TGTGCCAGCAGTTTACGGCGGACAGTCCACTCTGGGGCCAACGTCCTGACTTTC
TRBV6-1	TRBJ2-5	TRBD2	CAGSIAGGWETQYF	TGTGCCGGTAGTATAGCGGGAGGATGGGAGACCCAGTACTTC